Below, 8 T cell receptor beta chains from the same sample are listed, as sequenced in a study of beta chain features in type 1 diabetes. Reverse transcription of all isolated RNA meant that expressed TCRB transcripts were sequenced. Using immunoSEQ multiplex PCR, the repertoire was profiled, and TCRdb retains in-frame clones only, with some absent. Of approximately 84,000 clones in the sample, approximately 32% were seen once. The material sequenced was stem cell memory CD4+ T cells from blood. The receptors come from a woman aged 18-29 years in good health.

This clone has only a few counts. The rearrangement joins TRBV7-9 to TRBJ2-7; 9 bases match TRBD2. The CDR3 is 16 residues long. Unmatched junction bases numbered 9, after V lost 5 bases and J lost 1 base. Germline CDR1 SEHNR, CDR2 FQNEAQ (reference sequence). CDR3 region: CASSRPGAGGSYEQYF. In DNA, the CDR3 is TGTGCCAGCAGCCGCCCCGGGGCGGGAGGGTCCTACGAGCAGTACTTC. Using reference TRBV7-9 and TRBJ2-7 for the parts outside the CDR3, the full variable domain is DTGVSQNPRHKITKRGQNVTFRCDPISEHNRLYWYRQTLGQGPEFLTYFQNEAQLEKSRLLSDRFSAERPKGSFSTLEIQRTEQGDSAMYLCASSRPGAGGSYEQYFGPGTRLTVT.

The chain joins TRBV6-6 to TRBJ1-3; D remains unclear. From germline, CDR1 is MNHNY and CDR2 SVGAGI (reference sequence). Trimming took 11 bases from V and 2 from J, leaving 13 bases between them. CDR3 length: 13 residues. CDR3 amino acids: CAAAGGTGNTIYF. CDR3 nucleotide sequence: TGTGCCGCGGCGGGCGGGACTGGAAACACCATATATTTT.

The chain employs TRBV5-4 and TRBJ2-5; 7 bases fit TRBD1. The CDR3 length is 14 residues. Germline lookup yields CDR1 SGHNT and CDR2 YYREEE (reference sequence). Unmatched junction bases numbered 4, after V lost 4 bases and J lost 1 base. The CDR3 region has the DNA TGTGCCAGCAGCCCGGGACAGCCCCAAGAGACCCAGTACTTC. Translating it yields CASSPGQPQETQYF.

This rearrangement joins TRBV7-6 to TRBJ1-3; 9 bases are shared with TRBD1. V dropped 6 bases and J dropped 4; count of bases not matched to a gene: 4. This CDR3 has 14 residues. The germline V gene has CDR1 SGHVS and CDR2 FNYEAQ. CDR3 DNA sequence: TGTGCCAGCAGTCCGGACAGGGGCGGAAACACCATATATTTT. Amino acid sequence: CASSPDRGGNTIYF.

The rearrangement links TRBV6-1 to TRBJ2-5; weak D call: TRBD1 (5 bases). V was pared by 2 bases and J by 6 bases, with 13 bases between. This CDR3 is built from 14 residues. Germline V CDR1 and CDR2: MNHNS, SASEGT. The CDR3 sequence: CASSETRVGQTQYF. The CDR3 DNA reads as TGTGCCAGCAGTGAAACCAGAGTGGGGCAGACCCAGTACTTC.

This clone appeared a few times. DNA for the CDR3: TGTGCCAGCAGCCCAGGACAGGGGGCAAACTCCTACGAGCAGTACTTC. Translation gives CASSPGQGANSYEQYF. The chain employs TRBV11-3 and TRBJ2-7; 11 bases fit TRBD1. V gave up 5 bases and J gave up 0 bases; unmatched junction bases: 6. The germline CDR1 and CDR2 sequences are SGHNT and YENEEA. The CDR3 contains 16 residues.

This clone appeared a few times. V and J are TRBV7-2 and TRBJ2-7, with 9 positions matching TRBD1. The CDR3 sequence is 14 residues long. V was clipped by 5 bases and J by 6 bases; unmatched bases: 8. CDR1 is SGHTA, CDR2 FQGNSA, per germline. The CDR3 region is CASSGQGTLGEQYF. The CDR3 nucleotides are TGTGCCAGCAGCGGACAGGGGACACTTGGCGAGCAGTACTTC.

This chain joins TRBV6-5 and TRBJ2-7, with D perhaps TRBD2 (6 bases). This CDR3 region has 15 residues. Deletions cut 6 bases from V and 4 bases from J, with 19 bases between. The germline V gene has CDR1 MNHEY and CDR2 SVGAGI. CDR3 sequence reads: CASSYDKGGSYEQYF. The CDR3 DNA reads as TGTGCCAGCAGCTACGACAAGGGAGGTTCGTACGAGCAGTACTTC.